The 24 T cell receptor beta chains below come from one sample, sequenced in a study of cytomegalovirus exposure and HLA in healthy donors. This PCR relied on a set of 60 Vbeta primers and 13 Jbeta primers. The data were produced by immunoSEQ multiplex PCR, yet TCRdb's version contains in-frame clones alone and is incomplete. Counted here are approximately 190,000 clones, roughly 68% occurring once; the ten biggest clones make up less than 3%. Sequencing was done on a sample of PBMCs. Every receptor here comes from a man aged 40-55 years in good health and CMV-seropositive.

The chain couples TRBV2 to TRBJ1-5; D unclear. V was clipped by 6 bases and J by 12 bases, with 15 bases between them. The CDR3 extends over 12 amino acids. Germline V gene lookup returns CDR1 SNHLY and CDR2 FYNNEI. In DNA, the CDR3 is TGTGCCAGCAGCGATCAGACTTCGGACCAGCATTTT. Amino acids: CASSDQTSDQHF.

This clone was counted at least ten times. V usage is TRBV6-5 and J usage is TRBJ1-2, with TRBD1 matching over 10 bases. Germline V gives CDR1 MNHEY, CDR2 SVGAGI. The CDR3 loop spans 14 amino acids. V shed 6 bases, J shed 7 bases, and the junction held 8 bases outside the gene matches. The CDR3 protein is CASRDGQGVGGYTF. The CDR3 DNA reads TGTGCCAGCAGGGATGGACAGGGGGTCGGTGGCTACACCTTC.

DNA for the CDR3: TGCAGCGTCACTAACAGGGGCGACCTCTCCTACAATGAGCAGTTCTTC. It yields the protein CSVTNRGDLSYNEQFF. The J gene is TRBJ2-1, the V gene TRBV29-1; 7 bases match TRBD1. Trimming at V came to 6 bases and at J to 0 bases, leaving 11 bases not matched to a gene. CDR1 and CDR2 from the germline V gene are SQVTM and ANQGSEA. The CDR3 runs 16 residues.

This chain uses TRBV9 with TRBJ1-3, with D unresolved. Trimming pared 2 bases from V and 4 bases from J, leaving 10 bases between. The CDR3 is made up of 14 amino acids. Germline V gene lookup returns CDR1 SGDLS and CDR2 YYNGEE. CDR3 DNA: TGTGCCAGCAGCGTGCGGAGGGAAGGAAACACCATATATTTT. Translation gives CASSVRREGNTIYF. Supplemented by reference TRBV9 and TRBJ1-3, the full variable domain reads DSGVTQTPKHLITATGQRVTLRCSPRSGDLSVYWYQQSLDQGLQFLIQYYNGEERAKGNILERFSAQQFPDLHSELNLSSLELGDSALYFCASSVRREGNTIYFGEGSWLTVV.

This clone was observed once. The gene calls are TRBV2 and TRBJ1-4, with a tentative D call TRBD1 (6 bases). The germline CDR1 and CDR2 sequences are SNHLY and FYNNEI. CDR3 length: 14 residues. V was clipped by 7 bases and J by 8 bases, with 17 bases between them. This CDR3 reads CASKRQAQWEKLFF. CDR3 DNA sequence: TGTGCCAGCAAGAGACAGGCTCAGTGGGAAAAACTGTTTTTT.

The genes are TRBV5-4 and TRBJ2-3; 7 bases are shared with TRBD1. V lost 9 bases, J lost 0 bases, and 4 bases stayed unmatched. Germline V gives CDR1 SGHNT, CDR2 YYREEE (reference sequence). CDR3 length: 13 amino acids. The CDR3 loop is CATSTGSTDTQYF. For the CDR3, the DNA is TGTGCCACCTCGACAGGGAGCACAGATACGCAGTATTTT. The whole variable domain, remainder taken from reference TRBV5-4 and TRBJ2-3, is ETGVTQSPTHLIKTRGQQVTLRCSSQSGHNTVSWYQQALGQGPQFIFQYYREEENGRGNFPPRFSGLQFPNYSSELNVNALELDDSALYLCATSTGSTDTQYFGPGTRLTVL.

This clone was picked up a small number of times. This chain uses TRBV5-1 with TRBJ2-5, with 13 bases matching TRBD2. Unmatched junction bases numbered 8, after V lost 4 bases and J lost 5 bases. Germline-derived CDR1 and CDR2 are SGHRS and YFSETQ. The CDR3 sequence is 16 residues long. The DNA for the CDR3 is TGCGCCAGCAGCCCCACTAGCGGGGGGGCCGGGGAGACCCAGTACTTC. This translates into CASSPTSGGAGETQYF.

The genes are TRBV5-4 and TRBJ2-3; 7 bases agree with TRBD2. Germline V gene lookup returns CDR1 SGHNT and CDR2 YYREEE (reference sequence). V lost 0 bases to trimming and J lost 3 bases; unmatched junction nucleotides: 4. The CDR3 has 15 amino acids. The CDR3 nucleotides read TGTGCCAGCAGCTTGGGACTAGCAGGGACAGATACGCAGTATTTT. This gives the protein CASSLGLAGTDTQYF.

The genes are TRBV28 and TRBJ2-7; maybe TRBD1 (7 bases). With 11 bases removed from V and 2 bases from J, the gap between germline ends came to 19 bases. The CDR3 totals 14 residues. The germline V gene has CDR1 MDHEN and CDR2 SYDVKM. CDR3 in DNA: TGTGCCGCACTGCGGGAACAGGGGCCCTACGAGCAGTACTTC. It specifies CAALREQGPYEQYF.

This clone turned up a few times. The V call is TRBV5-1, the J call TRBJ2-3, with 9 positions matching TRBD1. In germline, CDR1 is SGHRS, CDR2 YFSETQ. Trimming at V came to 4 bases and at J to 3 bases, leaving 3 bases not matched to a gene. This CDR3 region has 14 residues. DNA of the CDR3: TGCGCCAGCAGCCCGGGACAGGGAACAGATACGCAGTATTTT. Translation: CASSPGQGTDTQYF.

The V call is TRBV5-1, the J call TRBJ1-2; maybe TRBD1 (5 bases). The CDR3 loop spans 15 amino acids. Trimming cost V 0 bases and J 0 bases, with 9 bases left between them. Germline V gives CDR1 SGHRS, CDR2 YFSETQ. The CDR3 loop is CASSLAGPANYGYTF. The CDR3 DNA reads as TGCGCCAGCAGCTTGGCAGGGCCCGCTAACTATGGCTACACCTTC. Full variable domain (missing parts from reference TRBV5-1 and TRBJ1-2): KAGVTQTPRYLIKTRGQQVTLSCSPISGHRSVSWYQQTPGQGLQFLFEYFSETQRNKGNFPGRFSGRQFSNSRSEMNVSTLELGDSALYLCASSLAGPANYGYTFGSGTRLTVV.

The chain has TRBV14 and TRBJ2-6; tentative D call: TRBD1 (6 bases). Trimming removed 7 bases at V and 13 bases at J, with 17 bases between. Germline CDR1 reads SGHDN; CDR2 reads FVKESK. The CDR3 has 13 residues. DNA of the CDR3: TGTGCCAGCACCCCAGGAACAGGGAAGGTCCTGACTTTC. It codes for CASTPGTGKVLTF.

V and J are TRBV7-2 and TRBJ2-3; 8 nucleotides line up with TRBD2. The V gene's germline CDR1 is SGHTA and CDR2 FQGNSA. Trimming cost V 7 bases and J 4 bases; bases outside gene matches: 7. The CDR3 consists of 14 residues. The CDR3 sequence: CASIRGGPSDTQYF. CDR3 nucleotides: TGTGCCAGCATACGGGGGGGCCCCTCAGATACGCAGTATTTT.

This rearrangement joins TRBV7-9 to TRBJ1-2, with TRBD1 identical over 8 bases. From germline, CDR1 is SEHNR and CDR2 FQNEAQ (reference sequence). V lost 5 bases to trimming and J lost 2 bases; unmatched junction nucleotides: 13. CDR3 length: 17 amino acids. CDR3 DNA sequence: TGTGCCAGCAGCCCAGGGGTCGACAGGGGAGGGAACTATGGCTACACCTTC. Translation: CASSPGVDRGGNYGYTF.

This clone was detected only a few times. In nucleotides, the CDR3 is TGTGCCAGCAGCTTGATTCCGGGACTGGGCCAAGAGACCCAGTACTTC. Amino acids: CASSLIPGLGQETQYF. J is TRBJ2-5 and V is TRBV5-5; perhaps TRBD2 as D (6 bases). Per germline, CDR1 SGHKS and CDR2 YYEKEE (reference sequence). V shed 1 base and J shed 1 base, with 14 bases lying between them. The CDR3 has 16 residues.

The rearrangement uses TRBV4-1 and TRBJ2-7; 8 nucleotides match TRBD1. With 2 bases clipped from V and 7 bases from J, the junction kept 13 bases outside the gene matches. CDR3 length equals 16 residues. Germline-derived CDR1 and CDR2 are MGHRA and YSYEKL. The CDR3 protein is CASSQPTGDILREQYF. Written as DNA, the CDR3 is TGCGCCAGCAGCCAACCGACAGGGGACATCCTACGAGAGCAGTACTTC.

The V call is TRBV6-1, the J call TRBJ1-5; tentative D call: TRBD1 (5 bases). V lost 7 bases and J lost 2, with 15 bases in between. Germline V gene sequence: CDR1 MNHNS, CDR2 SASEGT. There are 15 residues in the CDR3. CDR3 in amino acids: CASIQGARRNQPQHF. The CDR3 DNA follows: TGTGCCAGCATTCAGGGCGCCCGTCGCAATCAGCCCCAGCATTTT.

The chain carries TRBV7-2 and TRBJ1-5; the D gene is possibly TRBD1 (5 bases). CDR1 SGHTA and CDR2 FQGNSA come from the germline V gene. This CDR3 region has 15 residues. V lost 1 base to trimming and J lost 5 bases, with 12 bases between them. CDR3: CASSLEQTVDQPQHF. The CDR3, as DNA: TGTGCCAGCAGCTTAGAACAGACAGTAGATCAGCCCCAGCATTTT.

This chain uses TRBV6-5 with TRBJ2-1, with 11 bases aligning to TRBD1. The trim removed 5 bases at V and 4 bases at J, leaving 4 bases unmatched. The CDR3 loop spans 15 amino acids. Germline assignment: CDR1 MNHEY and CDR2 SVGAGI. The CDR3 bases are TGTGCCAGCAGTAAGGGACAGGGGGGATACAATGAGCAGTTCTTC. Amino acid sequence: CASSKGQGGYNEQFF.

In DNA form, the CDR3 reads TGCGCCAGCAGCTTGAGTGTCGGACAGGGGCAAGAGACCCAGTACTTC. It is translated as CASSLSVGQGQETQYF. This sequence joins TRBV5-1 and TRBJ2-5; 9 bases fit TRBD1. CDR3 length equals 16 residues. Trimming cost V 1 base and J 2 bases; bases outside gene matches: 6. Germline loops: CDR1 SGHRS, CDR2 YFSETQ.

This clone came up once. Germline is not matched at one junction end, which may reflect a read error. The chain has TRBV5-1 and TRBJ1-5; D is undetermined. CDR1 is SGHRS and CDR2 is YFSETQ in the germline V gene. The CDR3 runs to 16 residues. In DNA form, the CDR3 reads TGCGCCAACAGCCCTGGTGGAGGTGGAAGCAATCAGCCCCAGCATTTT. The encoded protein is CANSPGGGGSNQPQHF.

The V call is TRBV6-1, the J call TRBJ1-5; D perhaps matches TRBD1 (6 bases). The V end was cut by 2 bases, the J end by 5 bases, with 10 bases between. Germline V gene data show CDR1 as MNHNS and CDR2 as SASEGT. This CDR3 region has 14 residues. This CDR3 is CASSETGRYQPQHF. CDR3 nucleotides: TGTGCCAGCAGTGAAACAGGGAGATATCAGCCCCAGCATTTT.

On this clone itself: This same CDR3 is encoded by further DNA sequences in the sample. This chain joins TRBV28 and TRBJ2-1; D perhaps matches TRBD1 (6 bases). CDR3 length equals 11 residues. CDR1 and CDR2 (germline): MDHEN, SYDVKM. V was trimmed by 4 bases and J by 8 bases, leaving 6 bases between them. The CDR3 loop is CASSYRDEQFF. In nucleotides, the CDR3 is TGTGCCAGCAGTTACAGGGATGAGCAGTTCTTC.

The chain joins TRBV19 to TRBJ2-3, with D perhaps TRBD1 (6 bases). Trimming removed 5 bases from V and 0 bases from J, with 9 bases in between. Germline V lookup: CDR1 LNHDA, CDR2 SQIVND (reference sequence). This CDR3 has 14 residues. For the CDR3, the DNA is TGTGCCAGTAGTTTTGACAGGAGCACAGATACGCAGTATTTT. Protein product: CASSFDRSTDTQYF.